This T cell receptor (beta chain) was sequenced for a study of cytomegalovirus exposure and HLA in healthy donors. These donors, healthy bone marrow donors, were studied. In the PCR, 60 Vbeta and 13 Jbeta primers were used. The protocol was immunoSEQ multiplex PCR, while the TCRdb copy is restricted to in-frame clones and leaves out a portion. In total, the table holds more than 95,000 clones. Germline V CDR1 and CDR2: SGHDT, YYEEEE. Trimming at V came to 3 bases and at J to 7 bases, leaving 13 bases not matched to a gene. CDR3 size: 16 residues. The rearrangement joins TRBV5-6 to TRBJ2-4, with 7 nucleotides matching TRBD1. The sample taken for sequencing was PBMCs. The sequence came from a man in his forties or fifties in good health and CMV-seronegative. Written as DNA, the CDR3 is TGTGCCAGCAGCTGGTTTGGGACAGCCCGCGGGAACATTCAGTACTTC. Translation gives CASSWFGTARGNIQYF. The variable domain in full, completed from reference TRBV5-6 and TRBJ2-4, reads DAGVTQSPTHLIKTRGQQVTLRCSPKSGHDTVSWYQQALGQGPQFIFQYYEEEERQRGNFPDRFSGHQFPNYSSELNVNALLLGDSALYLCASSWFGTARGNIQYFGAGTRLSVL.